These T cell receptor beta chains were read from a single sample in a study of CD8 T cells in ankylosing spondylitis. TCRdb re-called the 5' RACE reads with MiXCR, one entry per CDR3 protein. The data show some 450,000 distinct CDR3 sequences, roughly 17% seen once. Sequencing was carried out using blood, either unsorted or a sorted T cell fraction (not recorded which). The receptor set was obtained from a male donor with ankylosing spondylitis. The CDR3 runs from the conserved cysteine through the conserved F or W.

J | V | CDR3
TRBJ2-2 | TRBV19 | CASSQPPGQRNTGELFF
TRBJ2-1 | TRBV5-1 | CASRAGSERDEQFF
TRBJ2-3 | TRBV5-1 | CASSLFGPTDTQYF
TRBJ2-6 | TRBV9 | CASSVEGLSGANVLTF
TRBJ2-1 | TRBV5-1 | CASSRGAGEQFF
TRBJ2-6 | TRBV5-1 | CASSRDRGFGANVLTF
TRBJ1-4 | TRBV6-5 | CASSYPGTESEKLFF
TRBJ2-7 | TRBV6-2/TRBV6-3 | CASSYDGTSGRFLYEQYF
TRBJ2-1 | TRBV27 | CASSPLYTGRDNEQFF
TRBJ2-1 | TRBV5-6 | CASSLDGGGGAGEQFF
TRBJ2-3 | TRBV20-1 | CSLGAGATDTQYF
TRBJ2-3 | TRBV12-3/TRBV12-4 | CASSPGQGADTQYF
TRBJ2-1 | TRBV7-2 | CASSLSFRVEYNEQFF
TRBJ2-1 | TRBV5-1 | CASSLEGSSYNEQFF
TRBJ1-4 | TRBV7-8 | CASSQEDPSIGEKLFF
TRBJ2-1 | TRBV5-1 | CASSLRLAGEYNEQFF
TRBJ1-2 | TRBV27 | CASSPAGTGIRWGYTF
TRBJ2-1 | TRBV18 | CASSPQGNEQFF
TRBJ2-7 | TRBV18 | CASSPDPTYEQYF
TRBJ2-7 | TRBV4-1 | CASSQLAGGLHEQYF
TRBJ1-5 | TRBV2 | CASCADSLLWPQHF
TRBJ1-2 | TRBV5-4 | CASSSPTPIYRDYGYTF
TRBJ2-6 | TRBV28 | CASSLTAGANVLTF
TRBJ2-2 | TRBV9 | CASSVTSGITGELFF
TRBJ2-2 | TRBV7-2 | CASSLGVSGELFF
TRBJ2-1 | TRBV20-1 | CSAIRASTSGFYNEQFF
TRBJ2-3 | TRBV11-2 | CASSPGPSSDTQYF
TRBJ2-7 | TRBV5-1 | CASSNSGTTYEQYF
TRBJ2-3 | TRBV5-1 | CASSLTVAKISGRSGADTQYF
TRBJ2-5 | TRBV6-5 | CASSYSRGQQETQYF
TRBJ2-5 | TRBV20-1 | CSAMQGSQETQYF
TRBJ1-2 | TRBV3-1 | CASSQEGGRSYGYTF